The TCR beta chain described here comes from a study of molecular identifiers for immune sequencing clone quantification. Germline CDR1 reads SEHNR; CDR2 reads FQNEAQ (reference sequence). The ends were cut back, 5 bases at V and 2 bases at J, with 9 bases in the middle. The CDR3 sequence is 13 residues long. This clonotype was observed many times. Via MiXCR, TCRdb re-called the PCR reads, giving one row per CDR3 protein. The sample includes about 320,000 distinct CDR3 sequences, 20% to 25% seen only once; the top ten take approximately 0.8%. This TCR was recovered from a human donor in good health. Some libraries in this study had Jurkat cell RNA spiked in. The sample consisted of naive CD8+ T cells from blood, with Jurkat cell RNA spiked in. Noted subset: FACS-sorted CD8+CD4-CCR7+CD45RA+ naive T cells. V is TRBV7-9 and J is TRBJ1-2; D ambiguous. CDR3 in DNA: TGTGCCAGCAGCCCCCTAGAGAACTATGGCTACACCTTC. It is translated as CASSPLENYGYTF.